This TCR beta chain emerged from a study of CD8+CD57+ T cells in acquired aplastic anemia. Study-wide context: Sorted CD4+ plus CD8+ cells gave DNA averaging about 3.2 ug. Where healthy donors were concerned, CD4+ cells averaged roughly 11 million reads. Points from the study as a whole: Simpson's diversity of CD8+ cells was not significantly different in patients compared with controls. The same twenty-nine CD8+ CDR3 sequences occurred in patients and in controls.

This clonotype was seen repeatedly, ten times or more. Its antigen remains unknown. CDR3 length equals 12 residues. Germline V gene sequence: CDR1 MNHNS, CDR2 SASEGT. V shed 9 bases and J 10 bases; nucleotides not matched to a gene: 8. It was genomic DNA that served as the template for profiling TCR beta VDJ and CDR3. TCRdb independently ran MiXCR on the reads; one entry per CDR3 protein. In the table there are 75,000 to 90,000 distinct CDR3 sequences, around 42% of which are singletons. This TCR derives from a human donor in good health, serving as a control. The chain uses TRBV6-1 and TRBJ2-1, with TRBD1 matching over 8 bases. Specimen: sorted CD4+, CD8+, or CD8+CD57+ T cells (not recorded which) from PBMCs. The CDR3: CASSRQGKEQFF. CDR3 nucleotide sequence: TGTGCCAGTAGTCGACAGGGGAAGGAGCAGTTCTTC.